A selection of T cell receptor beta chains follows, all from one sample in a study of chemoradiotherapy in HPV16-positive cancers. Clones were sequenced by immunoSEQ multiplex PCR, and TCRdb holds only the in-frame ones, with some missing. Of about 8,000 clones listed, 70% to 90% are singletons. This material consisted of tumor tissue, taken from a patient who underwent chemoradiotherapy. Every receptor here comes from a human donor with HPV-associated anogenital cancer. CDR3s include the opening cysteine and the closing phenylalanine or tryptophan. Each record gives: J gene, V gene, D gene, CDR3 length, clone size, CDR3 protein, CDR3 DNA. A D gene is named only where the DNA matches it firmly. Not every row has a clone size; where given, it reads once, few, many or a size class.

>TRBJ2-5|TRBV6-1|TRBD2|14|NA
CASSGRGDMETQYF
TGTGCCAGCAGTGGGCGGGGGGATATGGAGACCCAGTACTTC
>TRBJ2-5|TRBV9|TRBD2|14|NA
CASSTGLAQETQYF
TGTGCCAGCAGCACTGGACTAGCACAAGAGACCCAGTACTTC
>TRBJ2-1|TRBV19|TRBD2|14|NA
CASSTRDYNNEQFF
TGTGCCAGTAGTACCCGGGACTATAACAATGAGCAGTTCTTC
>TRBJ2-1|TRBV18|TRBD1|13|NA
CASSKGAGNEQFF
TGTGCCAGCTCAAAGGGGGCTGGTAATGAGCAGTTCTTC
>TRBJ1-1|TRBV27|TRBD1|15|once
CASRPRQGLNTEAFF
TGTGCCAGCAGGCCTCGACAGGGCCTGAACACTGAAGCTTTCTTT
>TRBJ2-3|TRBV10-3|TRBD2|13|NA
CAISESPSGSTHF
TGTGCCATCAGTGAGTCGCCTAGCGGGAGTACCCATTTT
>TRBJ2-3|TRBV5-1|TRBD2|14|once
CASSLASGGDTQYF
TGCGCCAGCAGCTTGGCCTCGGGGGGAGATACGCAGTATTTT
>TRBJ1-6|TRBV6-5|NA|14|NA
CASRSTGNNSPLHF
TGTGCCAGCAGAAGCACAGGGAATAATTCACCCCTCCACTTT
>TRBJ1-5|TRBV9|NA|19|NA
CASTQKIQRGGYSNQPQHF
TGTGCCAGCACACAGAAGATTCAGCGGGGAGGATATAGCAATCAGCCCCAGCATTTT
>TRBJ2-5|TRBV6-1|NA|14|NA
CASSFSGGSETQYF
TGTGCCAGCAGTTTTTCGGGGGGCTCGGAGACCCAGTACTTC
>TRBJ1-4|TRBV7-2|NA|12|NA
CASSLQGEKLFF
TGTGCCAGCAGCTTACAGGGTGAAAAACTGTTTTTT
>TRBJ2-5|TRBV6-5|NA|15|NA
CASSLSGTEKETQYF
TGTGCCAGCAGTTTATCCGGGACCGAAAAGGAGACCCAGTACTTC
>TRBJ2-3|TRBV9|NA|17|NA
CASSVAGTAIGTDTQYF
TGTGCCAGCAGCGTTGCCGGGACGGCTATAGGCACAGATACGCAGTATTTT
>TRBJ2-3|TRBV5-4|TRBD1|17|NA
CASSFPDRAPSTDTQYF
TGTGCCAGCAGCTTCCCAGACAGGGCCCCTAGCACAGATACGCAGTATTTT
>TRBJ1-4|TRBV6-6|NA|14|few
CASRREVTNEKLFF
TGTGCCAGCAGGCGAGAAGTGACTAATGAAAAACTGTTTTTT
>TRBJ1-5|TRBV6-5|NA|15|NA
CASRPPGSSNQPQHF
TGTGCCAGCCGCCCACCGGGGTCTAGCAATCAGCCCCAGCATTTT
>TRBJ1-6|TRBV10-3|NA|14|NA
CAISVSGFDSPLHF
TGTGCCATCAGTGTATCAGGATTCGATTCACCCCTCCACTTT